This T cell receptor (beta chain) was profiled in a study of blood T cells in healthy people across ages. Details on this clonotype: Its antigen remains unknown.

Deletions cut 6 bases from V and 0 bases from J, with 18 bases between. Germline-derived CDR1 and CDR2 are MNHEY and SVGAGI. This CDR3 is 16 amino acids long. General study points: Naive and antigen-experienced cells could not be conclusively compared, given unsorted PBMCs.

Per sample, a minimum of 6.5 million PBMCs were isolated. Extraction of total RNA produced a minimum of 5.5 micrograms from each sample. For the second PCR, which ran for about 7 to 11 cycles, a sample-barcoded 5' primer and a J-beta primer mix were used. Each single sample gave us at least 3 million CDR3-containing paired-end reads. TCRdb itself ran the 5' RACE reads through MiXCR, one entry per CDR3 protein. This sample yields around 1.5 million distinct CDR3 sequences, of which roughly 40% are seen a single time; 7.9% belongs to the top ten. This chain joins TRBV6-5 and TRBJ2-7; TRBD2 is a possible D gene (7 bases). The TCR sequence derives from a woman aged 18-30 years in good health. Sequencing used blood. CDR3 nucleotides: TGTGCCAGCAGCCTGGTAGGGGGGGCCACCTCCTACGAGCAGTACTTC. This sequence encodes CASSLVGGATSYEQYF.